This T cell receptor (beta chain) was sequenced in a study of cytomegalovirus exposure and HLA in healthy donors. Study-level findings and limits: Donor immune exposure was known only as CMV serostatus. A missense DCLRE1C variant was associated with V- and J-gene trimming of TCR beta chains in a later analysis, and an independent cohort replicated the association. The HLA-A and HLA-B alleles of most subjects were reportedly predicted accurately from TCR beta sequences.

The PCR had 60 Vbeta and 13 Jbeta primers. As originally analysed: In a later analysis, the count reached some 73 million unique TCR beta chains, with approximately 10 million shared. Sequencing was performed with immunoSEQ multiplex PCR; in TCRdb, only in-frame clones are kept and a portion is missing. That table is the source of V, J and clone size, and D and trimming were worked out from the DNA. The sample yields roughly 66,000 clones, 55% to 80% seen once. Comment on this clone: Its target is unknown.

This CDR3 spans 16 amino acids. With V trimmed by 1 base and J by 6 bases, 12 bases remained unmatched. CDR1 is LGHNA and CDR2 is YSLEER in the germline V gene. The sequence derives from a woman between 45 and 60 years old in good health and CMV-seronegative. The rearrangement links TRBV4-3 to TRBJ2-7; 7 bases match TRBD2. The sample consisted of PBMCs. The CDR3 nucleotides are TGCGCCAGCAGCCAAGCCTCCGGGACTACGGTGGGCGAGCAGTACTTC. Translating it yields CASSQASGTTVGEQYF.